Below, 2 T cell receptor beta chains from the same sample are listed, as sequenced in a study of blood T cell repertoires in COVID-19. Here immunoSEQ multiplex PCR was the method, and the copy in TCRdb shows in-frame clones only, minus some. The sample contains roughly 250,000 clones, 70% to 90% of which appear only once. Sequencing was performed on peripheral blood. The receptors were sampled from a middle-aged woman who had recovered from COVID-19.

The V and J genes are TRBV27 and TRBJ1-2, with 7 bases identical to TRBD1. The CDR3 is made up of 14 amino acids. Germline assignment: CDR1 MNHEY and CDR2 SMNVEV (reference sequence). V was clipped by 2 bases and J by 4 bases; unmatched bases: 4. The CDR3 coding sequence is TGTGCCAGCAGTTTAAAGGGGGCGAGCTATGGCTACACCTTC. Encoded protein: CASSLKGASYGYTF.

Here the CDR3 DNA reads TGCGCCAGCAGCTTATATCAGGGCTCCTTAAGTACCTTCCCTCCCATTCAGTACTTC. Translation gives CASSLYQGSLSTFPPIQYF. This chain joins TRBV5-1 and TRBJ2-4; D is possibly TRBD1 (5 bases). This CDR3 has 19 amino acids. In germline, CDR1 is SGHRS, CDR2 YFSETQ. V was cut by 2 bases and J by 9 bases, with 30 bases left in between.